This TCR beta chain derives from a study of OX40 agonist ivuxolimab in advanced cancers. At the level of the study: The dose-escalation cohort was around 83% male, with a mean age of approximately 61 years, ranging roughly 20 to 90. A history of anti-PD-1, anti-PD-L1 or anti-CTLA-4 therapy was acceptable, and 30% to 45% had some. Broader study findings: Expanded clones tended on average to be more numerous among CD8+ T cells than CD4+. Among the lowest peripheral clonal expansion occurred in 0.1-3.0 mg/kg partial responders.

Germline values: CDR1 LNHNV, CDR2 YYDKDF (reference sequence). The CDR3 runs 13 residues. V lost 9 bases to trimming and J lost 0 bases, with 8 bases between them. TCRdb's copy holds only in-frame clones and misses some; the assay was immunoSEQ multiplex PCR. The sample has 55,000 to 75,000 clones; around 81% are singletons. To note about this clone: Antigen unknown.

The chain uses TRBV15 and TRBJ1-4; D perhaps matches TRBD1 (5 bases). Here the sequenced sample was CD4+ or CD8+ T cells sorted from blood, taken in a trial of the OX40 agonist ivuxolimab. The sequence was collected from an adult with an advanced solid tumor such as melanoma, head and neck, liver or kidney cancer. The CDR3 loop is CATGTPTNEKLFF. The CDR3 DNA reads TGTGCCACGGGGACCCCAACTAATGAAAAACTGTTTTTT.